This TCR beta chain originates from a study of blood T cells in healthy people across ages. Study findings and constraints: Shifts in expanded clonotypes may have been confounded by donor CMV status, which was unknown. When set beside aged donors, long-lived donors presented more naive CD4+ cells and higher diversity. Samples with more naive T cells showed higher observed beta diversity.

Sample-barcoded 5' priming and a J-beta primer mix drove a second PCR of about 6 to 12 cycles. Each of the samples gave a minimum of 2.5 million paired-end reads that contained CDR3. TCRdb used MiXCR to reprocess the 5' RACE reads, holding one entry per CDR3 protein. The repertoire holds some 1.4 million distinct CDR3 sequences, approximately 42% seen once, with 7.9% in the top ten. This CDR3 has 14 amino acids. J gave up 5 bases and V 3 bases, and 4 bases lay outside the gene matches. Germline V gene lookup returns CDR1 KGHSH and CDR2 LQKENI. This clonotype was picked up a small number of times. Antigen: not known.

Sequenced material: blood. This clonotype was obtained from a woman aged 18-35 years in good health. This chain links TRBV18 with TRBJ2-5, with 9 bases aligning to TRBD2. Written as DNA, the CDR3 is TGTGCCAGCTCACCGGGACTAGCTTTTGAGACCCAGTACTTC. It codes for CASSPGLAFETQYF.